The next 19 T cell receptor beta chains were all read from a single sample in a study of T cells after yellow fever vaccination. One entry per CDR3 protein results from TCRdb running MiXCR on the 5' RACE reads. The sample has around 320,000 distinct CDR3 sequences; about 11% are singletons. The sequencing used CD4+ T cells sorted from PBMCs, collected 45 days after the yellow fever booster vaccination. These receptors were obtained from a man aged 18-30 years who received the YFV17D yellow fever vaccine.

This clonotype appeared a few times. The chain joins TRBV5-1 to TRBJ1-5; tentative D call: TRBD1 (5 bases). V was trimmed by 0 bases and J by 2 bases, leaving 9 bases between them. The CDR3 extends over 15 amino acids. In germline, CDR1 is SGHRS, CDR2 YFSETQ. The CDR3, as DNA: TGCGCCAGCAGCTTGGCGGGGGTTCGCAATCAGCCCCAGCATTTT. It specifies CASSLAGVRNQPQHF.

This clonotype appeared many times. The chain is built from TRBV29-1 and TRBJ1-2; 9 nucleotides line up with TRBD1. This CDR3 region has 14 residues. Germline V gene data show CDR1 as SQVTM and CDR2 as ANQGSEA. J was trimmed by 6 bases and V by 5 bases; bases with no gene match: 10. CDR3 DNA: TGCAGCGTTCAACAGGGGGCGCGTATGGATGGCTACACCTTC. Encoded protein: CSVQQGARMDGYTF.

V and J are TRBV12-3 or TRBV12-4 and TRBJ1-6, with D unresolved. There are 15 residues in the CDR3. The V end lost 5 bases, the J end lost 0 bases, and 8 bases lay between the germline ends. The CDR3 here is CASSKSNSYNSPLHF. The DNA for the CDR3 is TGTGCCAGCAGTAAGAGTAACTCCTATAATTCACCCCTCCACTTT.

The J gene is TRBJ2-7, the V gene TRBV28; weak D call: TRBD2 (7 bases). The germline gives CDR1 MDHEN, CDR2 SYDVKM. The length of the CDR3 is 13 residues. The CDR3 here is CGIQRGAPYEQYF. CDR3 bases: TGTGGAATCCAACGGGGGGCTCCCTACGAGCAGTACTTC.

This clonotype was recorded a few times. The chain couples TRBV10-3 to TRBJ2-7; D ambiguous. Between the trimmed V and J ends, which lost 10 bases and 3 bases, there was a span of 16 bases. The CDR3 is made up of 13 amino acids. Germline CDR1 and CDR2: ENHRY and SYGVKD. This CDR3 reads CATNPWANYEQYF. The CDR3 nucleotides read TGTGCCACCAACCCCTGGGCTAACTACGAGCAGTACTTC.

The V and J genes are TRBV10-3 and TRBJ2-3, with 9 nucleotides matching TRBD1. The V segment lost 10 bases and the J segment 5 bases; nucleotides outside the gene matches: 13. The V gene's germline CDR1 is ENHRY and CDR2 SYGVKD. This CDR3 has 15 amino acids. CDR3 DNA: TGTGCCACCACGAAGCGGGACAGGGAGGGAGATACGCAGTATTTT. This encodes CATTKRDREGDTQYF.

This chain joins TRBV11-3 and TRBJ2-1; the match to TRBD2 covers 10 bases. The V and J ends lost 1 base and 8 bases, in that order; junction bases with no gene match: 5. CDR1 is SGHNT, CDR2 YENEEA, per germline. This CDR3 region has 15 residues. This CDR3 reads CASSLGTSGVYEQFF. The CDR3 region has the DNA TGTGCCAGCAGCTTAGGAACTAGCGGGGTCTATGAGCAGTTCTTC.

This clonotype was seen a few times. The rearrangement uses TRBV7-9 and TRBJ2-3, with D possibly TRBD1 on 6 matching bases. With 3 bases removed from V and 2 bases from J, the gap between germline ends came to 12 bases. Germline V gene data show CDR1 as SEHNR and CDR2 as FQNEAQ (reference sequence). This CDR3 comprises 15 residues. The CDR3 bases are TGTGCCAGCAGCTTGTTAGGACAGACCACAGATACGCAGTATTTT. Translation: CASSLLGQTTDTQYF.

This clonotype was seen a few times. The V gene is TRBV5-5, the J gene TRBJ2-7; 9 bases fit TRBD1. In germline, CDR1 is SGHKS, CDR2 YYEKEE (reference sequence). The CDR3 loop spans 15 amino acids. J lost 2 bases, V lost 4 bases, and 7 bases had no gene match. The CDR3 reads CASSPIGQGTYEQYV. CDR3 bases: TGTGCCAGCAGCCCCATAGGACAGGGGACCTACGAGCAGTACGTC.

CDR3 residues: CASSPFPRDGYEKLFF. CDR3 nucleotides: TGCGCCAGCAGCCCCTTCCCCCGGGACGGATATGAAAAACTGTTTTTT. This chain links TRBV4-1 with TRBJ1-4; possibly TRBD1 for D (5 bases). The CDR3 totals 16 residues. Trimming left V 4 bases short and J 6 bases short, with 18 bases between. Germline CDR1 reads MGHRA; CDR2 reads YSYEKL.

There are a few counts of this clonotype. This chain joins TRBV6-5 and TRBJ1-1; D uncertain. This CDR3 region has 13 residues. Trimming stripped 5 bases from V and 3 bases from J, with 10 bases between. Germline V gene data show CDR1 as MNHEY and CDR2 as SVGAGI. CDR3 sequence: CASSRFRDTEAFF. The CDR3 DNA reads as TGTGCCAGCAGTAGATTCCGGGACACTGAAGCTTTCTTT.

This clonotype was seen a handful of times. The V call is TRBV7-3, the J call TRBJ1-5, with 7 bases lining up with TRBD1. V lost 4 bases to trimming and J lost 8 bases; unmatched junction nucleotides: 2. Per the germline V gene, CDR1 is SGHTA and CDR2 is FQGTGA. The CDR3 length is 12 residues. The CDR3 DNA follows: TGTGCCAGCAGCTCCCAGGGGGAGCCCCAGCATTTT. Its protein product is CASSSQGEPQHF.

The chain joins TRBV6-2 or TRBV6-3 to TRBJ1-2; tentative D call: TRBD1 (5 bases). CDR1 MNHEY and CDR2 SVGEGT come from the germline V gene. Trimming left V 2 bases short and J 7 bases short, with 14 bases between. CDR3 length: 14 amino acids. CDR3 sequence: CASSYISGIGGYTF. As DNA, the CDR3 is TGTGCCAGCAGTTACATATCAGGGATCGGTGGCTACACCTTC.

V is TRBV7-2 and J is TRBJ1-6; 9 bases align to TRBD1. Germline loops: CDR1 SGHTA, CDR2 FQGNSA. This CDR3 is built from 17 residues. The V gene end was trimmed by 6 bases and the J gene end by 10 bases; junction bases not matched to a gene: 16. The DNA of the CDR3 is TGTGCCAGCAGGAGGGGAGGGACAGGGAATTTCCAGTCACCCCTCCACTTT. It specifies CASRRGGTGNFQSPLHF.

The chain has TRBV27 and TRBJ1-1; the D is unclear. Between the trimmed V and J ends, which lost 2 bases and 5 bases, there was a span of 12 bases. The CDR3 totals 14 residues. The germline CDR1 and CDR2 sequences are MNHEY and SMNVEV (reference sequence). Written as DNA, the CDR3 is TGTGCCAGCAGTTTACTTCGGGGTTCAACTGAAGCTTTCTTT. This sequence encodes CASSLLRGSTEAFF.

This chain connects TRBV7-8 to TRBJ1-5; D uncertain. The germline gives CDR1 SGHVS, CDR2 FQNEAQ. The CDR3 loop spans 12 amino acids. Trimming shortened V by 5 bases and J by 3 bases, and 5 bases separated the two germline ends. CDR3 in amino acids: CASSTYNQPQHF. In DNA, the CDR3 is TGTGCCAGCAGCACTTACAATCAGCCCCAGCATTTT. Full variable domain (remainder filled in from reference TRBV7-8 and TRBJ1-5): GAGVSQSPRYKVAKRGQDVALRCDPISGHVSLFWYQQALGQGPEFLTYFQNEAQLDKSGLPSDRFFAERPEGSVSTLKIQRTQQEDSAVYLCASSTYNQPQHFGDGTRLSIL.

Only a few counts were recorded for this clonotype. The chain recombines TRBV9 with TRBJ1-5; D might be TRBD1 (5 bases). V gave up 0 bases and J gave up 7 bases, with 14 bases separating them. CDR1 and CDR2 from the germline V gene are SGDLS and YYNGEE. This CDR3 contains 15 residues. Written as DNA, the CDR3 is TGTGCCAGCAGCGTAGCCGGGACCGAGGGGCAGCCCCAGCATTTT. It specifies CASSVAGTEGQPQHF.

This clonotype has at least ten counts. CDR3 coding DNA: TGTGCCAGCAGCTTGGCCCAGGGGAATTCACCCCTCCACTTT. Translation gives CASSLAQGNSPLHF. This chain uses TRBV5-6 with TRBJ1-6, with D perhaps TRBD1 (6 bases). CDR1 SGHDT and CDR2 YYEEEE come from the germline V gene. V was pared by 0 bases and J by 7 bases, with 8 bases between. This CDR3 comprises 14 residues.

The CDR3 is CASSQEAAGTNSPLHF. DNA of the CDR3: TGCGCCAGCAGCCAAGAGGCGGCAGGAACAAATTCACCCCTCCACTTT. The genes are TRBV4-3 and TRBJ1-6; D gene unclear. This CDR3 region has 16 residues. Trimming took 0 bases from V and 7 from J, leaving 13 bases between them. Per the germline V gene, CDR1 is LGHNA and CDR2 is YSLEER.